This TCR beta chain was sequenced during a study of Ad26.COV2.S vaccination and SARS-CoV-2 variants. Study-level results: Assessments of TCR breadth and depth may have underestimated the total T cell responses. Vaccine recipients posted higher spike-specific TCR breadth than their placebo counterparts. Reportedly, after vaccination the spike-specific CD8+ and CD4+ T cell responses displayed substantial breadth. Recipients of vaccine and of placebo showed similar breadth of their non-spike TCR repertoires.

Germline CDR1 MNHEY, CDR2 SVGEGT. This CDR3 contains 12 residues. The V segment lost 5 bases and the J segment 8 bases; nucleotides outside the gene matches: 4. This clone was recorded once. Its cognate antigen is unknown. The repertoire was sequenced with immunoSEQ multiplex PCR; TCRdb's copy has only in-frame clones and lacks some. The sample holds about 180,000 clones, roughly nine tenths seen once. The chain carries TRBV6-2 or TRBV6-3 and TRBJ1-2; the match to TRBD1 covers 8 bases. The TCR was taken from a human donor who had recovered from COVID-19. The sequencing here drew on peripheral blood, taken after recovery from COVID-19. Here the CDR3 DNA reads TGTGCCAGCAGTCGGGACAGGCCGGGCTACACCTTC. It codes for CASSRDRPGYTF.